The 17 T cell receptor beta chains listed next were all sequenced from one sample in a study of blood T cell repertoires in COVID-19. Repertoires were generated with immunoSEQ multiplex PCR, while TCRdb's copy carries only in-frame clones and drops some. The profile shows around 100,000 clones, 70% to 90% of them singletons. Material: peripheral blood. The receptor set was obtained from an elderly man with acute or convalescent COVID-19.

The CDR3 region is CASSYRGTESGTQYF. The CDR3 bases are TGTGCCAGCAGTTACCGCGGGACAGAGTCAGGGACCCAGTACTTC. The gene calls are TRBV6-5 and TRBJ2-5; D might be TRBD1 (7 bases). This CDR3 contains 15 residues. V dropped 2 bases and J dropped 7 bases, with 17 bases sitting between them. Germline V gene sequence: CDR1 MNHEY, CDR2 SVGAGI.

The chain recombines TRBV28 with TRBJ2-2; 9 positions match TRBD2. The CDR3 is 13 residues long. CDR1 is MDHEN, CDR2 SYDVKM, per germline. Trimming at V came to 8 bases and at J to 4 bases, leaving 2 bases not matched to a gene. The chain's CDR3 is CASQTSGTGELFF. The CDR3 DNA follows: TGTGCCAGCCAGACTAGCGGCACCGGGGAGCTGTTTTTT. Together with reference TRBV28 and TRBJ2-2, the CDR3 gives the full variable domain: DVKVTQSSRYLVKRTGEKVFLECVQDMDHENMFWYRQDPGLGLRLIYFSYDVKMKEKGDIPEGYSVSREKKERFSLILESASTNQTSMYLCASQTSGTGELFFGEGSRLTVL.

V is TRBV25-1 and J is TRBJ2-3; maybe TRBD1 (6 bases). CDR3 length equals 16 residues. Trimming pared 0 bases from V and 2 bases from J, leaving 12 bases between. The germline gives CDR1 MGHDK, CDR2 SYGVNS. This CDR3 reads CASSEYSQGYTDTQYF. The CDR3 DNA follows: TGTGCCAGCAGTGAATATTCACAGGGATACACAGATACGCAGTATTTT.

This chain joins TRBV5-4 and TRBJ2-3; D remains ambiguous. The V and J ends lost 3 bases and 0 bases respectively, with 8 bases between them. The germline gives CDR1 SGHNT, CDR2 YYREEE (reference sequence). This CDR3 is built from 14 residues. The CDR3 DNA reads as TGTGCCAGCAGCTCCACAGCTAGCACAGATACGCAGTATTTT. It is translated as CASSSTASTDTQYF.

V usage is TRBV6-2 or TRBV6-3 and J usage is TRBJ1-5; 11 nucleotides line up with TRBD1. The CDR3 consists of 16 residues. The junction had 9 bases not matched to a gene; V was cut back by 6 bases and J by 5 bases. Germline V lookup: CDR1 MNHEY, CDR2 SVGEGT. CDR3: CASSAGTGGKHQPQHF. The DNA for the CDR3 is TGTGCCAGCAGCGCCGGGACAGGGGGGAAACATCAGCCCCAGCATTTT.

The CDR3 nucleotides read TGTGCCAGCAGCCAAGATGAGGCGGGAGGGCTTCTGGAGACCCAGTACTTC. Encoded protein: CASSQDEAGGLLETQYF. This chain connects TRBV14 to TRBJ2-5; 9 nucleotides align to TRBD2. The V segment lost 0 bases and the J segment 5 bases; nucleotides outside the gene matches: 10. From germline, CDR1 is SGHDN and CDR2 FVKESK. This CDR3 spans 17 amino acids.

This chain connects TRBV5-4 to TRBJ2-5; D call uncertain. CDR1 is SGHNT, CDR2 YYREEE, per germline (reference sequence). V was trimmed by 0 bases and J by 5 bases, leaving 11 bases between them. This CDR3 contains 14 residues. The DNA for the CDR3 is TGTGCCAGCAGCTTGGCGGGTACCATGGAGACCCAGTACTTC. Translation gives CASSLAGTMETQYF. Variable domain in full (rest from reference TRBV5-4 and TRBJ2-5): ETGVTQSPTHLIKTRGQQVTLRCSSQSGHNTVSWYQQALGQGPQFIFQYYREEENGRGNFPPRFSGLQFPNYSSELNVNALELDDSALYLCASSLAGTMETQYFGPGTRLLVL.

In nucleotides, the CDR3 is TGCGCCAGCAGCCAATCTCCCGTCAATCAGCCCCAGCATTTT. Its translation: CASSQSPVNQPQHF. The rearrangement uses TRBV4-1 and TRBJ1-5, with unresolved D. The germline V gene encodes CDR1 MGHRA and CDR2 YSYEKL. The length of the CDR3 is 14 residues. V lost 2 bases and J lost 3, with 8 bases in between.

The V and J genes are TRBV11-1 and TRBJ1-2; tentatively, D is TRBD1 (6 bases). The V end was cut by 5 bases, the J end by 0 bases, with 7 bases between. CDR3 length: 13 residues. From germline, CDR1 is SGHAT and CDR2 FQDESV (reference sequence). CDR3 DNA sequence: TGTGCCAGCAGCCGGACAGCTAACTATGGCTACACCTTC. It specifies CASSRTANYGYTF.

DNA for the CDR3: TGTGCCAGCAGCCCCCGACAGTCCGATGAGCAGTTCTTC. It is translated as CASSPRQSDEQFF. The chain combines TRBV7-3 with TRBJ2-1, with D maybe TRBD1 (5 bases). V was pared by 5 bases and J by 8 bases, with 13 bases between. The CDR3 loop spans 13 amino acids. The V gene's germline CDR1 is SGHTA and CDR2 FQGTGA.

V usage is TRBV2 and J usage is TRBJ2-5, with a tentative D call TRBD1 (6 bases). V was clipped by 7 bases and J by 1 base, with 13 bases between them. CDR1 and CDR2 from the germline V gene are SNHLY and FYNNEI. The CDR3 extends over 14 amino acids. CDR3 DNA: TGTGCCAGCAAAACTCGGACAGCCCAAGAGACCCAGTACTTC. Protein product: CASKTRTAQETQYF.

The CDR3 nucleotides read TGTGCCAGCAGTAGGGAGGGCACCGGGGAGCTGTTTTTT. Translating gives CASSREGTGELFF. J is TRBJ2-2 and V is TRBV6-2 or TRBV6-3, with TRBD2 matching 7 bases. The length of the CDR3 is 13 residues. CDR1 is MNHEY and CDR2 is SVGEGT in the germline V gene. V lost 5 bases, J lost 4 bases, and 1 base stayed unmatched.

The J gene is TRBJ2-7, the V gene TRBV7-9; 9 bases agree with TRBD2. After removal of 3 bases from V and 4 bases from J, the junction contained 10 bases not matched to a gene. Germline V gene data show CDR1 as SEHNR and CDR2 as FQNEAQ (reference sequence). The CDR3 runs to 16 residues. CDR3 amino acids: CASSLGWLAGAYEQYF. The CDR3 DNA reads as TGTGCCAGCAGCTTGGGCTGGTTAGCGGGAGCATACGAGCAGTACTTC.

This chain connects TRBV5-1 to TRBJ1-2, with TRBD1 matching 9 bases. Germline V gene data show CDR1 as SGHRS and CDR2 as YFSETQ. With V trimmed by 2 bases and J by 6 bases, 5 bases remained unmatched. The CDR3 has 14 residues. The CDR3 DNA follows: TGCGCCAGCAGCTTAGGGACAGGGAAGCATGGCTACACCTTC. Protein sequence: CASSLGTGKHGYTF.

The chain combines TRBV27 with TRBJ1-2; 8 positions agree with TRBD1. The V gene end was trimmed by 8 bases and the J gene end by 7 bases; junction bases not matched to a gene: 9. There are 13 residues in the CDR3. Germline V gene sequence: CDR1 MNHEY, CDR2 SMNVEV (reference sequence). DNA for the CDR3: TGTGCCAGCGCCGGACAGGGTTTAGTTGGCTACACCTTC. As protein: CASAGQGLVGYTF.

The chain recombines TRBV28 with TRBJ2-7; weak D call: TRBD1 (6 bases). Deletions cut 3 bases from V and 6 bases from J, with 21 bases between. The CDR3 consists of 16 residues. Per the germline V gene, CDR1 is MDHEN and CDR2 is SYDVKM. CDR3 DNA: TGTGCCAGCAGTTTGATTCCCGGGACATCAGCCGGCGAGCAGTACTTC. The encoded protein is CASSLIPGTSAGEQYF.

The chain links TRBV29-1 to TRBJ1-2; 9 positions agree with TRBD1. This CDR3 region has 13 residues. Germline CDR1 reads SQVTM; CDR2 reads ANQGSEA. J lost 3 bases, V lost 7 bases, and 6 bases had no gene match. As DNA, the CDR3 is TGCAGCGCCGGGGACAGGGACCACTATGGCTACACCTTC. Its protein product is CSAGDRDHYGYTF.